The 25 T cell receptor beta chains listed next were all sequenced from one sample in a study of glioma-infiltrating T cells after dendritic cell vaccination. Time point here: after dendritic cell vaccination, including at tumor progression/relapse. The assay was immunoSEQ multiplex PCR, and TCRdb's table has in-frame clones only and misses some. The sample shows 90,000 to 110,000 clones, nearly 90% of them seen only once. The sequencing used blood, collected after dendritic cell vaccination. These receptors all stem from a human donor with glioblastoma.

The CDR3: CASSDSLGGGYTF. In nucleotides, the CDR3 is TGTGCCAGCAGTGACTCGCTAGGAGGGGGCTACACCTTC. This rearrangement joins TRBV6-4 to TRBJ1-2; unclear D gene. Germline V gene sequence: CDR1 MRHNA, CDR2 SNTAGT. The CDR3 totals 13 residues. V was trimmed by 0 bases and J by 8 bases, leaving 10 bases between them.

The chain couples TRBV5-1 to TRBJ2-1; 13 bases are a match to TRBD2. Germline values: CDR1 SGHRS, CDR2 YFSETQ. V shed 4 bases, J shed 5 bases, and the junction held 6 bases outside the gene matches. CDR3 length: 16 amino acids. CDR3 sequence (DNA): TGCGCCAGCAGCATTGGGGGGACTAGCGGGGACAATGAGCAGTTCTTC. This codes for CASSIGGTSGDNEQFF.

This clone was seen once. Here the CDR3 reads CASSPTSQRGNEQFF. CDR3 DNA sequence: TGCGCCAGCAGCCCCACCTCACAGCGGGGGAATGAGCAGTTCTTC. The J gene is TRBJ2-1, the V gene TRBV4-1; 8 bases are shared with TRBD2. Germline-derived CDR1 and CDR2 are MGHRA and YSYEKL. The CDR3 runs 15 residues. J gave up 7 bases and V 4 bases, and 9 bases lay outside the gene matches.

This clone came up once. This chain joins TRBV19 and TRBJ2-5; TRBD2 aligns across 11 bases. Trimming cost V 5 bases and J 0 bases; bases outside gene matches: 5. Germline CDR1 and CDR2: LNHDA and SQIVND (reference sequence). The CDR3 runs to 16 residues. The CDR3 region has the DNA TGTGCCAGTAGTCGTAGCGGGGGGGCGAACCAAGAGACCCAGTACTTC. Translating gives CASSRSGGANQETQYF.

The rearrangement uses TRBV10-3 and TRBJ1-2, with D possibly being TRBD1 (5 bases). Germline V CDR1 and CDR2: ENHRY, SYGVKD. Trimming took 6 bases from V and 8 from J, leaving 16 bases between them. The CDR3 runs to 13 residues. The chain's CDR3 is CAISEGREGGYTF. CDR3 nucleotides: TGTGCCATCAGCGAGGGGCGGGAGGGAGGCTACACCTTC.

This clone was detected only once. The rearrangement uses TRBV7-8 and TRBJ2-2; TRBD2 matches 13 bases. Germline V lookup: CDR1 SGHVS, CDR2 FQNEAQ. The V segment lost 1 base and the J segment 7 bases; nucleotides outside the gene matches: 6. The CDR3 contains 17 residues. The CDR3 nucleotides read TGTGCCAGCAGCTTAGGGGGACTAGCGGGACTCGGCGGGGAGCTGTTTTTT. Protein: CASSLGGLAGLGGELFF.

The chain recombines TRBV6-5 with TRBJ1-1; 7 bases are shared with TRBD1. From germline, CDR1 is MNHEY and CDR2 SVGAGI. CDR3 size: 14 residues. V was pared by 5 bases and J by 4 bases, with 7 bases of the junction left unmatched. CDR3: CASSRQGGGTEAFF. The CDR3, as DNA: TGTGCCAGCAGTCGACAGGGAGGCGGCACTGAAGCTTTCTTT.

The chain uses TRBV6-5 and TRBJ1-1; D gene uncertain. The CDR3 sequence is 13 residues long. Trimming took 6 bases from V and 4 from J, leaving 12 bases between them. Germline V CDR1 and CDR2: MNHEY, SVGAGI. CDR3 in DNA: TGTGCCAGCAGACCTGCGGGGAGCACTGAAGCTTTCTTT. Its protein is CASRPAGSTEAFF.

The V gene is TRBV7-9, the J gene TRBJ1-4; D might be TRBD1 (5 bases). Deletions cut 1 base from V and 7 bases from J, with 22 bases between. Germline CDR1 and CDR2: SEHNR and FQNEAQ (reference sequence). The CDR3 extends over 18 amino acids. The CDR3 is CASSLGRWRGSEGEKLFF. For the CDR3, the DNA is TGTGCCAGCAGCTTAGGTCGATGGAGGGGCTCCGAGGGTGAAAAACTGTTTTTT.

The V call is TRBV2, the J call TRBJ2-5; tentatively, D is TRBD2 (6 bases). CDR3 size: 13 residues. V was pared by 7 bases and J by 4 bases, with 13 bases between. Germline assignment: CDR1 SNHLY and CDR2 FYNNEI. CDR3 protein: CASTALGGETQYF. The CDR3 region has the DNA TGTGCCAGCACTGCCCTGGGGGGAGAGACCCAGTACTTC.

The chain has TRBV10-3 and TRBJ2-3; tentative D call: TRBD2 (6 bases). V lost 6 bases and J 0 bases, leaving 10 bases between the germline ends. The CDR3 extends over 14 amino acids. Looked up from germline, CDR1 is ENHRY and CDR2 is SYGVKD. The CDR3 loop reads CAIRTGTSTDTQYF. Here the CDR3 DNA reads TGTGCCATCAGGACGGGGACTAGCACAGATACGCAGTATTTT.

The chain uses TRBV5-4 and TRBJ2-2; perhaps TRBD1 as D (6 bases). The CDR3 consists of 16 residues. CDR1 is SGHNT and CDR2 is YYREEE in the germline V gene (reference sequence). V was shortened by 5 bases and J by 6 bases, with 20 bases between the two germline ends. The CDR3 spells CASSRRSQGPSGELFF. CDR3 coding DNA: TGTGCCAGCAGTCGCCGGTCACAGGGCCCCTCCGGGGAGCTGTTTTTT.

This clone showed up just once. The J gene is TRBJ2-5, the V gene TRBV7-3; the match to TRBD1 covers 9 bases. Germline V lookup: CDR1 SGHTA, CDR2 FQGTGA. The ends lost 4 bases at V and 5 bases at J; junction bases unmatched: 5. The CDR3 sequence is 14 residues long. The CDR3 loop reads CASSSFGQGETQYF. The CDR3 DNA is TGTGCCAGCAGCTCCTTTGGACAGGGGGAGACCCAGTACTTC.

The CDR3 DNA reads TGTGCCAGCAGTGAATTGAGGATGTCAAATGAAAAACTGTTTTTT. This sequence encodes CASSELRMSNEKLFF. The chain combines TRBV2 with TRBJ1-4; the D is unclear. Between the trimmed V and J ends, which lost 2 bases and 5 bases, there was a span of 12 bases. Germline CDR1 reads SNHLY; CDR2 reads FYNNEI. The length of the CDR3 is 15 residues.

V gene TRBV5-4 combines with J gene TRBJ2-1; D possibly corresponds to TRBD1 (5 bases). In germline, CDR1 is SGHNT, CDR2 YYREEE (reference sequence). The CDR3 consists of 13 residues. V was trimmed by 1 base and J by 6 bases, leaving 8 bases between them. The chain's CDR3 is CASSLRQGNEQFF. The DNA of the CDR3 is TGTGCCAGCAGCTTGAGGCAGGGCAATGAGCAGTTCTTC.

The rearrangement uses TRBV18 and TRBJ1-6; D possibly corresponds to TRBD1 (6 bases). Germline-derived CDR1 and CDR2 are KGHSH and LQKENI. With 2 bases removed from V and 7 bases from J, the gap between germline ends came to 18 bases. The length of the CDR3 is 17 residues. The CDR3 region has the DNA TGTGCCAGCTCACCAAGGGGCGGGGGCGCTTTAAATTCACCCCTCCACTTT. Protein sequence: CASSPRGGGALNSPLHF.

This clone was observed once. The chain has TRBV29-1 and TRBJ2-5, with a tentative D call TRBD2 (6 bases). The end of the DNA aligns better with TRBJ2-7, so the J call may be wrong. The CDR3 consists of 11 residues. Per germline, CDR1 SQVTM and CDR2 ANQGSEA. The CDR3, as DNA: TGCAGCGTTCGGCGGGACTACGAGCAGTACTTC. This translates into CSVRRDYEQYF.

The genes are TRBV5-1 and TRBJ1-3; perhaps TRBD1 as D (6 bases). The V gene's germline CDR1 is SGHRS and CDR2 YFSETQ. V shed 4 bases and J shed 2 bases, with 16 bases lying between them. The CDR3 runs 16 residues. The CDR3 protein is CASSVGGSRAGNTIYF. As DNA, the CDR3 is TGCGCCAGCAGCGTAGGGGGATCCCGTGCTGGAAACACCATATATTTT.

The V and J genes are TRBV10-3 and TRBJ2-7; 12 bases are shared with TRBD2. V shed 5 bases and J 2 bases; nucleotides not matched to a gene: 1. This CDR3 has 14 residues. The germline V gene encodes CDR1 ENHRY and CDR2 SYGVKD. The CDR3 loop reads CAISSSGGAYEQYF. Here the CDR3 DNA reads TGTGCCATCAGTTCTAGCGGGGGGGCCTACGAGCAGTACTTC.

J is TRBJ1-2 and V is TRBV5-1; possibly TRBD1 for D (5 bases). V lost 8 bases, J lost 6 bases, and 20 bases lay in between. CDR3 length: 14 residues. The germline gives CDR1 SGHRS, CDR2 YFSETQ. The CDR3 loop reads CASRGVVGTNGYTF. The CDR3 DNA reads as TGCGCCAGTCGCGGGGTTGTTGGGACTAATGGCTACACCTTC.

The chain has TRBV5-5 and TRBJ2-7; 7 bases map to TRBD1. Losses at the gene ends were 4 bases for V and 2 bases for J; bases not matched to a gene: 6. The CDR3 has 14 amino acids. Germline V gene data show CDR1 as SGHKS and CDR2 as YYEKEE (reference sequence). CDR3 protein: CASSRDSFTYEQYF. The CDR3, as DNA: TGTGCCAGCAGCCGGGACAGCTTTACCTACGAGCAGTACTTC.

The CDR3 region is CASSQGATSGNTIYF. In DNA, the CDR3 is TGCGCCAGCAGCCAGGGGGCTACGTCTGGAAACACCATATATTTT. The rearrangement links TRBV4-1 to TRBJ1-3; a weak D match, TRBD1 (6 bases). Germline CDR1 and CDR2: MGHRA and YSYEKL. This CDR3 spans 15 amino acids. With 3 bases removed from V and 1 base from J, the gap between germline ends came to 10 bases.

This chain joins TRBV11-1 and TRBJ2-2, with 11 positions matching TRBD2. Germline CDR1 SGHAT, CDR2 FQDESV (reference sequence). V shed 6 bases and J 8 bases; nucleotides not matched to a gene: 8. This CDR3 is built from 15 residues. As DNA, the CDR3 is TGTGCCAGCAGGTTACTAGCGGGGGCACCGGGGGAGCTGTTTTTT. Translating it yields CASRLLAGAPGELFF.

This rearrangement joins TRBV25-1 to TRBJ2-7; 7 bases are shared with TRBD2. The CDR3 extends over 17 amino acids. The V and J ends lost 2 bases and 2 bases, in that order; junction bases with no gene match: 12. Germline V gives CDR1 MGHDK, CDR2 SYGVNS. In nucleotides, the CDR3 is TGTGCCAGCAGTGAACACTTGGAGCGGGAATTTGCCTACGAGCAGTACTTC. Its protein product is CASSEHLEREFAYEQYF.

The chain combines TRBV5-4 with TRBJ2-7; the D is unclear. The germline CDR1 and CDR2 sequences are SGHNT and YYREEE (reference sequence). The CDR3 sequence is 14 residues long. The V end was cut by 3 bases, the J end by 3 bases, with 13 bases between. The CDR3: CASSSGGVGYEQYF. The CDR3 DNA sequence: TGTGCCAGCAGCTCCGGCGGAGTGGGCTACGAGCAGTACTTC.